The 8 T cell receptor beta chains below were found in one sample sequenced in a study of shared clonotypes between healthy human individuals. In the naive CD8 group, cells lacked CD45RO and were positively selected for CCR7, so terminally differentiated effector memory CD45RA+ cells were left out. Libraries were prepared by immunoSEQ multiplex PCR; TCRdb keeps only in-frame clonotypes and omits some of them. The sample lists millions of clones, approximately 94% occurring once. Sequenced sample: naive CD8+ T cells sorted from blood. These receptors originate from a man aged 18 to 30 in good health.

On this clone: The germline gene is not matched at one end of the junction; a read error may be the cause. This chain connects TRBV6-5 to TRBJ2-7; D is unclear. The CDR3 length is 13 residues. The V gene's germline CDR1 is MNHEY and CDR2 SVGAGI. DNA for the CDR3: TGTGCCAGCAGTCACTCAGGTAGCTACGAGCAGTACTTC. Translation gives CASSHSGSYEQYF.

V and J are TRBV6-4 and TRBJ2-3, with a tentative D call TRBD2 (6 bases). V gave up 6 bases and J gave up 0 bases, with 19 bases separating them. Germline V gene sequence: CDR1 MRHNA, CDR2 SNTAGT. The CDR3 loop spans 17 amino acids. The DNA of the CDR3 is TGTGCCAGCAGCCGGCCTAGCGCCATCCCTAGCACAGATACGCAGTATTTT. Its translation: CASSRPSAIPSTDTQYF.

The chain has TRBV5-1 and TRBJ2-3; 12 bases fit TRBD2. Germline lookup yields CDR1 SGHRS and CDR2 YFSETQ. This CDR3 has 18 residues. Trimming removed 3 bases from V and 6 bases from J; junction bases left unmatched: 14. The CDR3 region has the DNA TGCGCCAGCAGCTCGGGACTAGCGGGTTATCTTGGGGCGGATACGCAGTATTTT. Amino acid sequence: CASSSGLAGYLGADTQYF.

The chain couples TRBV27 to TRBJ2-7; no firm D call. Germline CDR1 reads MNHEY; CDR2 reads SMNVEV (reference sequence). CDR3 length: 13 residues. V lost 3 bases to trimming and J lost 4 bases, with 10 bases between them. In DNA, the CDR3 is TGTGCCAGCAGTTTCGCGGACGGGTACGAGCAGTACTTC. Encoded protein: CASSFADGYEQYF.

The genes are TRBV4-1 and TRBJ1-4, with unresolved D. V lost 0 bases and J 7 bases, leaving 21 bases between the germline ends. This CDR3 has 18 amino acids. Germline values: CDR1 MGHRA, CDR2 YSYEKL. CDR3 sequence: CASSQEGQAGASGEKLFF. DNA of the CDR3: TGCGCCAGCAGCCAAGAAGGGCAGGCGGGCGCGTCGGGTGAAAAACTGTTTTTT.

J is TRBJ1-6 and V is TRBV13; 10 positions agree with TRBD1. Germline values: CDR1 PRHDT, CDR2 FYEKMQ (reference sequence). V shed 0 bases, J shed 8 bases, and the junction held 4 bases outside the gene matches. The CDR3 is 16 residues long. The CDR3 nucleotides are TGTGCCAGCAGCTTAGGGACAGGGGGCTTTTATTCACCCCTCCACTTT. It specifies CASSLGTGGFYSPLHF.

The sample holds one count of this clone. The rearrangement joins TRBV5-1 to TRBJ2-7; D is undetermined. Germline CDR1 reads SGHRS; CDR2 reads YFSETQ. V lost 2 bases, J lost 6 bases, and 15 bases lay in between. The CDR3 length is 14 residues. The CDR3 DNA reads TGCGCCAGCAGCTTTCCGGACGCCCTCGGCGAGCAGTACTTC. This encodes CASSFPDALGEQYF.

The V call is TRBV2, the J call TRBJ2-7; tentatively, D is TRBD1 (5 bases). From germline, CDR1 is SNHLY and CDR2 FYNNEI. Trimming shortened V by 7 bases and J by 0 bases, and 13 bases separated the two germline ends. The CDR3 length is 14 residues. CDR3 loop: CASNDQGISYEQYF. The CDR3 coding sequence is TGTGCCAGCAACGACCAGGGAATCTCCTACGAGCAGTACTTC.